This T cell receptor (beta chain) originates from a study of cytomegalovirus exposure and HLA in healthy donors. Study-wide background: The same platform was used for the 120 validation repertoires and the approximately 700 first-cohort repertoires, a later analysis reported.

The table came from immunoSEQ multiplex PCR; TCRdb's copy has only in-frame clones and leaves some out. The sample includes over 85,000 clones, about 95% of them seen just once. V shed 4 bases and J shed 3 bases, with 4 bases lying between them. Germline CDR1 reads MNHNS; CDR2 reads SASEGT. The CDR3 runs to 11 residues. This TCR was sampled from a young woman in good health and CMV-seronegative. Sequencing used PBMCs. The chain has TRBV6-1 and TRBJ2-7; D not certain. The CDR3 DNA reads as TGTGCCAGCAGTGCTTACTACGAGCAGTACTTC. It translates to CASSAYYEQYF.